This TCR beta chain was sequenced during a study of control samples from healthy donors and cancer patients. The repertoire was sequenced with immunoSEQ multiplex PCR; TCRdb's copy has only in-frame clones and lacks some. The sample has just over 80,000 clones; around 94% are singletons. Germline V gene sequence: CDR1 MNHEY, CDR2 SVGAGI. V lost 6 bases and J 10 bases, leaving 7 bases between the germline ends. The CDR3 length is 10 residues. This sequence joins TRBV6-5 and TRBJ2-1; D not certain. This TCR derives from a woman in her late teens or twenties in good health. Sequencing input: blood. CDR3 in amino acids: CASSEMEQFF. Written as DNA, the CDR3 is TGTGCCAGCAGCGAGATGGAGCAGTTCTTC.